This TCR beta chain was found in a study of lymphopenia after photon versus proton radiotherapy (dated by TCRdb to about 2019). Turning to the overall study: Photon and proton radiation therapy were compared by the study for their immunological effects in patients with gastrointestinal tumors who developed high-grade lymphopenia. The cohort comprised 15 to 20 patients with gastrointestinal tumors who received either photon or proton therapy and then developed lymphopenia. The goal of the study was to describe how the two radiation modalities differ in their effects on the immune system. Findings and caveats that apply to the study as a whole: The survival association was assessed only in patients who died, and better survival with proton therapy was presented by the authors as a possibility rather than a demonstrated result. Across the cohort, a larger post-nadir drop in TCR diversity was inversely correlated with overall survival time among patients who died. After the lymphocyte count nadir, oligoclonal expansion, especially of CD8+ Temra cells, was observed in photon-treated repertoires, and the drop in diversity was driven by this expansion. During treatment, patients who received proton therapy stayed relatively stable, whereas patients who received photon therapy lost naive T cells and TCR diversity and gained effector/memory populations.

Libraries came from the immunoSEQ multiplex PCR assay. Deep sequencing of rearranged TCR beta loci, alongside multiparametric flow cytometry, was used to profile T cell repertoires. TCRdb re-hosts the immuneACCESS table, in-frame sequences only. Its copies lack some clones; in the studies checked, an unresolved V gene accounts for under half of them, and the cause for the rest is not known. This sample is represented by 160,000 or so clones; 80% to 90% of them were singletons. The ten largest clones take up around 5% of the sample. On this clone: Its binding antigen is unknown. No clone much larger than this one lies a single base away; base qualities are absent.

In the germline V gene, CDR1 corresponds to SNHLY and CDR2 to FYNNEI. Including cysteine and phenylalanine, the CDR3 has 14 amino acids. Only the CDR3 DNA stays, 42 bases, in frame from base 1. Unmatched junction bases come to 6, with V trimmed by 6 bases and J by 4 bases. The V and J genes are TRBV2 and TRBJ2-7, and 10 junction bases match TRBD1. Source: peripheral blood, taken from a patient treated with photon-based radiotherapy. The sequence derives from a man aged 50-59 years with gastric cancer. This receptor has the CDR3 CASRATGGYYEQYF. The DNA is as follows: TGTGCCAGCAGAGCGACAGGGGGCTATTACGAGCAGTACTTC.